This record concerns one T cell receptor (beta chain) sequence. This sample was included in a study of blood T cell repertoires in COVID-19. Trimming cost V 10 bases and J 4 bases; bases outside gene matches: 6. Germline lookup yields CDR1 SNHLY and CDR2 FYNNEI. The CDR3 covers 12 residues. As handled by the study authors: By means of reference gene primer amplification, nucleated cell counts were estimated. Libraries were prepared by immunoSEQ multiplex PCR; TCRdb keeps only in-frame clonotypes and omits some of them. The V and J calls and clone size come from that table; D and trimming were worked out from the DNA. Here the sample spans hundreds of thousands of clones, approximately 85% being singletons.

Sequenced material: peripheral blood. The V gene is TRBV2, the J gene TRBJ1-2, with 7 bases that match TRBD1. The origin of this receptor is a woman aged 25 to 39 with acute or convalescent COVID-19. The CDR3, as DNA: TGTGCCACAAGGGACAGAGGCTATGGCTACACCTTC. Translation gives CATRDRGYGYTF.